This TCR beta chain was profiled in a study of Graves' ophthalmopathy and Graves' hyperthyroidism. General study results and limits: A model of 13 signatures distinguished ophthalmopathy from stable hyperthyroidism at approximately 90% sensitivity and 81.08% specificity.

The study amplified TCR beta CDR3 regions using RNA transcripts. Second-round multiplex PCR came after first-round RT-PCR with HTBI primers. TCRdb re-analysed the multiplex PCR reads in MiXCR, keeping a single row per CDR3 protein. The sample shows a few hundred thousand distinct CDR3 sequences, 17% of them seen only once. Hyperthyroidism patients, aged 18 to 65, were newly diagnosed, under 2 months' duration. Physicians reached a diagnosis by relying on clinical symptoms, serum thyroxine, TRAb, thyroid ultrasound and orbital computed tomography. Isolation of PBMCs was performed using over 8 ml of fresh peripheral blood. This clonotype showed up just a few times. Its antigen remains unknown. Sequenced sample: peripheral blood. The receptor comes from an adult woman with stable Graves' hyperthyroidism.

The CDR3: CSARVTSGVYEQYF. CDR3 nucleotide sequence: TGCAGTGCTAGAGTGACTAGCGGGGTCTACGAGCAGTACTTC. The chain couples TRBV20-1 to TRBJ2-7; 11 bases are shared with TRBD2. In germline, CDR1 is DFQATT, CDR2 SNEGSKA (reference sequence). The CDR3 contains 14 residues. J was trimmed by 3 bases and V by 1 base; bases with no gene match: 2.